This is a list of T cell receptor beta chains from one sample in a study of CDR3 diversity in severe acne. TCRdb redid the calling of the PCR reads with MiXCR, one entry per CDR3 protein. Counted here are tens of thousands of distinct CDR3 sequences, under 65% occurring once; the ten biggest clones make up over 11%. The sample taken for sequencing was blood. The origin of the receptors is a male donor in good health, without acne. The CDR3 runs from the conserved cysteine through the conserved F or W. A D gene is named only where the DNA matches it firmly. The size entry is marked missing in some rows and otherwise reads once, few, many or a size class.

j_call d_call v_call clone_size cdr3_aa cdr3_nt
TRBJ1-5 NA TRBV20-1 few CSASEVGIFNQPQHF TGCAGTGCTAGTGAAGTTGGGATCTTCAATCAGCCCCAGCATTTT
TRBJ2-5 TRBD2 TRBV7-3 NA CASSPTGTSGNLYQETQYF TGTGCCAGCAGCCCCACCGGGACTAGCGGGAACCTGTACCAAGAGACCCAGTACTTC
TRBJ1-2 TRBD1 TRBV6-5 NA CASSSQGAGYTF TGTGCCAGCAGCTCACAGGGGGCTGGCTACACCTTC
TRBJ2-5 TRBD2 TRBV7-3 few CARARGGEETQYF TGTGCCAGGGCCCGGGGGGGGGAAGAGACCCAGTACTTC
TRBJ1-2 TRBD1 TRBV6-6 many CASSTSPGTGSGYTF TGTGCCAGCAGTACCTCCCCCGGGACAGGATCGGGCTACACCTTC
TRBJ1-3 NA TRBV6-5 NA CASRTNSGNTIYF TGTGCCAGCAGGACGAACTCTGGAAACACCATATATTTT
TRBJ1-2 NA TRBV28 few CASRPGGADYGYTF TGTGCCAGCAGACCGGGCGGGGCCGACTATGGCTACACCTTC
TRBJ1-2 TRBD1 TRBV7-9 NA CASSYRGISGYTF TGTGCCAGCAGCTACAGGGGGATTAGTGGCTACACCTTC
TRBJ2-7 TRBD1 TRBV11-1 many CASSLGRGLEQYF TGTGCCAGCAGCTTAGGTAGGGGGCTCGAGCAGTACTTC
TRBJ1-1 NA TRBV5-1 NA CASRGTDNTEAFF TGCGCCAGCAGAGGGACGGATAACACTGAAGCTTTCTTT
TRBJ2-1 NA TRBV10-2 NA CASSDLRDRGYEQFF TGCGCCAGCAGTGATCTACGGGACCGAGGCTACGAGCAGTTCTTC
TRBJ2-7 NA TRBV2 few CASRVGGSGYEQYF TGTGCCAGCCGAGTAGGGGGGAGCGGATACGAGCAGTACTTC
TRBJ2-2 NA TRBV6-5 once CASSSSRSGELFF TGTGCCAGCAGTTCGTCCCGCAGCGGGGAGCTGTTTTTT
TRBJ2-2 NA TRBV7-2 NA CASSPPTGELFF TGTGCCAGCAGCCCACCTACCGGGGAGCTGTTTTTT
TRBJ1-1 TRBD1 TRBV6-5 NA CASSRDRGLGDTEAFF TGTGCCAGCAGCAGAGACAGGGGGCTGGGGGACACTGAAGCTTTCTTT
TRBJ2-7 TRBD2 TRBV6-5 once CASSERVSGEYF TGTGCCAGCAGTGAAAGAGTTAGCGGGGAGTACTTC
TRBJ2-5 TRBD1 TRBV7-9 NA CASREQGALQETQYF TGTGCCAGCAGGGAACAGGGGGCATTACAGGAGACCCAGTACTTC
TRBJ1-2 NA TRBV7-6 NA CASSLAREGYTF TGTGCCAGCAGCTTAGCGCGGGAGGGCTACACCTTC
TRBJ2-5 TRBD2 TRBV14 many CASRSGGRYQETQYF TGTGCCAGCAGGTCTGGCGGGAGGTACCAAGAGACCCAGTACTTC
TRBJ1-1 NA TRBV12-3/TRBV12-4 many CASRLSAVNTEAFF TGTGCCAGCAGGCTATCGGCAGTGAACACTGAAGCTTTCTTT
TRBJ2-6 NA TRBV10-3 few CAISEQAGPGANVLTF TGTGCCATCAGTGAGCAAGCAGGGCCAGGGGCCAACGTCCTGACTTTC
TRBJ2-1 NA TRBV20-1 NA CSAVPSAGSYNEQFF TGCAGTGCTGTTCCTAGCGCGGGCTCCTACAATGAGCAGTTCTTC
TRBJ2-7 NA TRBV7-8 NA CASSPQGYNEQYF TGTGCCAGCAGCCCACAGGGTTACAACGAGCAGTACTTC
TRBJ1-2 TRBD1 TRBV24-1 NA CASSSQVTGGEGGYTF TGTGCCAGCAGCAGCCAAGTCACAGGGGGGGAAGGAGGCTACACCTTC
TRBJ1-5 TRBD1 TRBV20-1 NA CSARGQGGGTSNQPQHF TGCAGCGCAAGGGGACAGGGAGGTGGAACGAGCAATCAGCCCCAGCATTTT
TRBJ1-2 NA TRBV7-9 NA CASSLNDILSGYTF TGTGCCAGCAGCCTAAACGACATCTTATCTGGCTACACCTTC
TRBJ1-5 NA TRBV2 few CASMGRGYQPQHF TGTGCCAGCATGGGCAGGGGATATCAGCCCCAGCATTTT
TRBJ2-7 NA TRBV5-5 NA CASSFWGEYEQYF TGTGCCAGCAGCTTTTGGGGAGAGTACGAGCAGTACTTC
TRBJ1-1 NA TRBV11-3 NA CASSDGTSNTEAFF TGTGCCAGCAGCGACGGGACGTCGAACACTGAAGCTTTCTTT
TRBJ2-5 TRBD2 TRBV4-1 NA CASSRSGTSGGKGTQYF TGCGCCAGCAGCCGCTCCGGGACTAGCGGGGGGAAGGGGACCCAGTACTTC
TRBJ2-7 TRBD1 TRBV11-1 few CASSWGQGAIYEQYF TGTGCCAGCAGCTGGGGACAGGGGGCGATCTACGAGCAGTACTTC
TRBJ2-1 NA TRBV12-3/TRBV12-4 NA CASTWDTYNEQFF TGTGCCAGCACCTGGGACACCTACAATGAGCAGTTCTTC
TRBJ1-6 TRBD1 TRBV24-1 NA CATRQGTGYNSPLHF TGTGCCACCAGGCAAGGGACAGGGTATAATTCACCCCTCCACTTT
TRBJ1-1 NA TRBV5-1 NA CASSTWTENTEAFF TGCGCCAGCAGCACGTGGACGGAGAACACTGAAGCTTTCTTT
TRBJ2-7 TRBD2 TRBV7-3 NA CASIPTGTSIYEQYF TGTGCCAGCATCCCAACAGGGACTAGTATCTACGAGCAGTACTTC
TRBJ2-2 NA TRBV27 many CASSSGWAGELFF TGTGCCAGCAGTTCAGGGTGGGCCGGGGAGCTGTTTTTT
TRBJ2-3 TRBD2 TRBV20-1 NA CSAMTSGRTDTQYF TGCAGTGCTATGACTAGCGGGAGGACAGATACGCAGTATTTT
TRBJ2-1 TRBD2 TRBV7-9 many CASSFPGLAGGLISYNEQFF TGTGCCAGCAGCTTCCCCGGACTAGCGGGGGGGCTGATCTCCTACAATGAGCAGTTCTTC
TRBJ1-3 TRBD1 TRBV28 many CASSPPGQGTGNTIYF TGTGCCAGCAGCCCACCGGGACAGGGAACCGGAAACACCATATATTTT
TRBJ1-1 NA TRBV11-2 NA CASSLGGRSEAYF TGTGCCAGCAGCTTAGGCGGCAGGAGTGAAGCTTACTTT
TRBJ1-1 TRBD1 TRBV19 few CASSGQGWGEAFF TGTGCCAGTAGTGGACAGGGCTGGGGTGAAGCTTTCTTT